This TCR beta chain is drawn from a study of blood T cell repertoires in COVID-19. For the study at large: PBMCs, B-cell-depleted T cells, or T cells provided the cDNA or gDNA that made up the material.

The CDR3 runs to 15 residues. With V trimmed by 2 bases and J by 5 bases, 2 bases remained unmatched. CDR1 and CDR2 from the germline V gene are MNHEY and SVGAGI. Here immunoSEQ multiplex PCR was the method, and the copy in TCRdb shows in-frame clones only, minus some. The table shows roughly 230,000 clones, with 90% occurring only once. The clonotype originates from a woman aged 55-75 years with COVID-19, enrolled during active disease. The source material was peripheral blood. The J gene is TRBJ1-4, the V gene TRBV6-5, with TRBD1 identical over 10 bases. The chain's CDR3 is CASSYLDRGNEKLFF. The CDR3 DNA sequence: TGTGCCAGCAGTTACCTGGACAGGGGGAATGAAAAACTGTTTTTT.